This T cell receptor (beta chain) originates from a study of blood T cell repertoires in COVID-19. The repertoire was sequenced with immunoSEQ multiplex PCR; TCRdb's copy has only in-frame clones and lacks some. The sample lists 200,000 to 250,000 clones; 92% were seen once. This CDR3 spans 14 amino acids. Trimming shortened V by 2 bases and J by 3 bases, and 9 bases separated the two germline ends. Germline CDR1 reads SGHTA; CDR2 reads FQGNSA. This receptor was obtained from a man in his 60s with COVID-19, enrolled during active disease. Sequenced sample: peripheral blood. The chain employs TRBV7-2 and TRBJ2-3, with no clear D. The CDR3 loop reads CASSLSQATDTQYF. The CDR3 nucleotides read TGTGCCAGCAGCTTATCGCAGGCGACAGATACGCAGTATTTT.